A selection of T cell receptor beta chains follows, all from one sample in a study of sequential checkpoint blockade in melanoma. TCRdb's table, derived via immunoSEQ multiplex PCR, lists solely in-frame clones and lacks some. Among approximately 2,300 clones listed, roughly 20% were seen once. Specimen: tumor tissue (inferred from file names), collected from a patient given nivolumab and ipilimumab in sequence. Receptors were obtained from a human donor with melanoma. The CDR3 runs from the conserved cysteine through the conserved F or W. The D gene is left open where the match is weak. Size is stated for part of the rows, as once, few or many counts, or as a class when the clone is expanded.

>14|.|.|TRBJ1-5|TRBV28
TGTGCCAGCATTTGGACGGCTAGCAATCAGCCCCAGCATTTT
CASIWTASNQPQHF
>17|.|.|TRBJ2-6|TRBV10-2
TGCGCCAGCAGTCACCTATACACTCAAAGTCGGGCCAACGTCCTGACTTTC
CASSHLYTQSRANVLTF
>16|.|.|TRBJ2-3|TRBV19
TGTGCCAGTACTGTTCACCTCAGCGGGAGCACAGATACGCAGTATTTT
CASTVHLSGSTDTQYF
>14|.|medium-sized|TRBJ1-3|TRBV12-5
TGTGCCAGCACCTCCGGGGGGATTGGAAACACCATATATTTT
CASTSGGIGNTIYF
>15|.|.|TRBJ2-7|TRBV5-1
TGCGCCAGCAGCCCCGAGACTAGTTCGTCCTACGAGCAGTACTTC
CASSPETSSSYEQYF
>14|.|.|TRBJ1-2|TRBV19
TGTGCCAGCAGCCGGGGAGATAGTAACTATGGCTACACCTTC
CASSRGDSNYGYTF
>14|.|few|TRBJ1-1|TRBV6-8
TGTGCCAGCAGTTACTCGGGCGGGGGGGAGCTCGTTTTCTTT
CASSYSGGGELVFF
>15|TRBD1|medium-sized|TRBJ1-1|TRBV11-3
TGTGCCAGCAGCCCCGGACAGGGGGCGCGTGGTGAAGCTTTCTTT
CASSPGQGARGEAFF
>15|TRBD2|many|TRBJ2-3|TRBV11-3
TGTGCCAGCAGCTTGGCCTCGGGAGGAGCAGATACGCAGTATTTT
CASSLASGGADTQYF
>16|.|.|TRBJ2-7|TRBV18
TGTGCCAGCTCACCCTTGAGTCGGGACAACTCCTACGAGCAGTACTTC
CASSPLSRDNSYEQYF
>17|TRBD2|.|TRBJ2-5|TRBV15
TGTGCCACCAGCAGAGTGGGTAGTAGCGGGAGGCGAGAGACCCAGTACTTC
CATSRVGSSGRRETQYF
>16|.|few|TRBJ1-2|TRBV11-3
TGTGCCAGCAGCTTATCGTGGGGCTCCACCTTGGGTGGCTACACCTTC
CASSLSWGSTLGGYTF
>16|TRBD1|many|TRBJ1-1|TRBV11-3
TGTGCCAGCAGCAGGGGACAGGATCCGATGAACACTGAAGCTTTCTTT
CASSRGQDPMNTEAFF
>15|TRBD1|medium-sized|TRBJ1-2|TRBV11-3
TGTGCCAGCAGCCTCACAGGGGCGGCTAACTATGGCTACACCTTC
CASSLTGAANYGYTF
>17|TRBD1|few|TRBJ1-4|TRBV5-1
TGCGCCAGCAGCTGGTTCCGCGGGACAGGGCCGAATGAAAAACTGTTTTTT
CASSWFRGTGPNEKLFF
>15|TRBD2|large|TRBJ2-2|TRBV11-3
TGTGCCAGCAGCATTATAGCGGGAGTGGCCGGGGAGCTGTTTTTT
CASSIIAGVAGELFF
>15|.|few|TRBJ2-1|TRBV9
TGTGCCAGCAGCGTAGGCCAGAGGGTCTACAATGAGCAGTTCTTC
CASSVGQRVYNEQFF
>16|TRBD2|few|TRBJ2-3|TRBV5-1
TGCGCCAGCAGCCTCGGGAGGCTTGCTAGCACAGATACGCAGTATTTT
CASSLGRLASTDTQYF
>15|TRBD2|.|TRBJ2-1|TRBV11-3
TGTGCCAGCAGCCTTAGCGGGAGCTCCTACAATGAGCAGTTCTTC
CASSLSGSSYNEQFF
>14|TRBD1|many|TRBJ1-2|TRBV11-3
TGTGCCAGCAGCCCCGGGACAGGGGGCGCAGGCTACACCTTC
CASSPGTGGAGYTF
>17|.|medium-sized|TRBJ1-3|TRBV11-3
TGTGCCAGCAGCCCGGTAGTGGCCGGAGCCTCTGGAAACACCATATATTTT
CASSPVVAGASGNTIYF
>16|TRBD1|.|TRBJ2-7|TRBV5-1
TGCGCCAGCAGCTTGGGTACAGGGACAGGGGTTTCCGAGCAGTACTTC
CASSLGTGTGVSEQYF
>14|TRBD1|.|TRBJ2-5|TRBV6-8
TGTGCCAGCAGTTACTCCGGGACAGCGGAGACCCAGTACTTC
CASSYSGTAETQYF
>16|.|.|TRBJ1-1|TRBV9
TGTGCCAGCAGCCCCTGGGGGAGGGGCAGTAACACTGAAGCTTTCTTT
CASSPWGRGSNTEAFF
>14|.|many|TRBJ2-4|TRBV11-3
TGTGCCAGCAGCTTGGTGGCGGCCAAAAACATTCAGTACTTC
CASSLVAAKNIQYF
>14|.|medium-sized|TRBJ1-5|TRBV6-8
TGTGCCAGCTCGATCCGGGGGGGCAATCAGCCCCAGCATTTT
CASSIRGGNQPQHF
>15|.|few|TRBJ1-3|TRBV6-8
TGTGCCAGCAGGACCGGGGGCCTCTCTGGAAACACCATATATTTT
CASRTGGLSGNTIYF
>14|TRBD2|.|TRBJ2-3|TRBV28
TGTGCCAGCAGTTTAGGACGGGGGGCAGATACGCAGTATTTT
CASSLGRGADTQYF
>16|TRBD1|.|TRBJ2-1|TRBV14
TGTGCCAGCAGCAGAGGGGGGACAGGGGTGCGGAATGAGCAGTTCTTC
CASSRGGTGVRNEQFF
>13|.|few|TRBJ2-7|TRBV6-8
TGTGCCAGCAGTACCGGGACAAACTACGAGCAGTACTTC
CASSTGTNYEQYF
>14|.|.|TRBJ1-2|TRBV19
TGTGCCAGTAGTATGCCCGGACCGGGCTATGGCTACACCTTC
CASSMPGPGYGYTF
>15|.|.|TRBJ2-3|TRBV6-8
TGTGCCATCAGTGCTGGGGATACTAGCACAGATACGCAGTATTTT
CAISAGDTSTDTQYF
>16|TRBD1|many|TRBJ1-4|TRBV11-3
TGTGCCAGCAGCATAAACCCAGGGGGTTGGAATGAAAAACTGTTTTTT
CASSINPGGWNEKLFF
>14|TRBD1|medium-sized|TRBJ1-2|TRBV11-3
TGTGCCAGCAGCGCATCAGGGGGGCACTATGGCTACACCTTC
CASSASGGHYGYTF
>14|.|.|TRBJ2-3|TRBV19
TGTGCCAGTAGTATGCGGGGTTTCTCAGATACGCAGTATTTT
CASSMRGFSDTQYF
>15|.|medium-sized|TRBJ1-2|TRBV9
TGTGCCAGCAGCGAGGGCGGAAAGTCTAACTATGGCTACACCTTC
CASSEGGKSNYGYTF
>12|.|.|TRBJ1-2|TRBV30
TGTGCCTGGAGTTTATACAGGGATGGCTACACCTTC
CAWSLYRDGYTF
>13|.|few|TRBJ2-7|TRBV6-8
TGTGCCAGCAGCGCCCCAGCGACGTACGAGCAGTACTTC
CASSAPATYEQYF
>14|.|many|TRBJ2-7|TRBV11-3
TGTGCCAGCAGCTTGTTTCCGGGTCGCTACGAGCAGTACTTC
CASSLFPGRYEQYF
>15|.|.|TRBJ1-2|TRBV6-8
TGTGCCAGCAGTTACTCTGCACGGAGGGCCTATGGCTACACCTTC
CASSYSARRAYGYTF
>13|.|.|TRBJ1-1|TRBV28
TGTGCCAGCACCCTCGAATCTGGGAGGTCAGCTTTCTTT
CASTLESGRSAFF
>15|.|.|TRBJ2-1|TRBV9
TGTGCCAGCAGCGTCGATAGCGGAGCTTACAATGAGCAGTTCTTC
CASSVDSGAYNEQFF
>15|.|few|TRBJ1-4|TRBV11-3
TGTGCCAGCAGCAACCGCCGGGAGTGGGGTGAAAAACTGTTTTTT
CASSNRREWGEKLFF
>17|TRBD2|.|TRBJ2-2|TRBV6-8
TGTGCCAGCAGACCGCTAGTCGAGCGGGAGAAGACCGGGGAGCTGTTTTTT
CASRPLVEREKTGELFF
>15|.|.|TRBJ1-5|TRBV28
TGTGCCAGCAGTACCCAGGGAGTAGGCGGGGCGCCCCAGCATTTT
CASSTQGVGGAPQHF
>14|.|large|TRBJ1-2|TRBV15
TGTGCCACCAGCAGAGATCGAGCAGACTATGGCTACACCTTC
CATSRDRADYGYTF
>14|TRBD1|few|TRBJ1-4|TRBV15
TGTGCCACTTCCAACAGGGGGCGGAATGAAAAACTGTTTTTT
CATSNRGRNEKLFF
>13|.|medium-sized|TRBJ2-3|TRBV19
TGTGCCAGTAGTTCCGTTATCACAGATACGCAGTATTTT
CASSSVITDTQYF
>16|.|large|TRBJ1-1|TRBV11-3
TGTGCCAGCAGCTTATACCTACTACAGCCGAGGACTGAAGCTTTCTTT
CASSLYLLQPRTEAFF
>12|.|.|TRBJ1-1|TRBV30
TGTGCCTGGAGTGTAAGGGGCAGGGAAGCTTTCTTT
CAWSVRGREAFF
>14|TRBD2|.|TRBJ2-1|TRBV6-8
TGTGCCAGCAGTGCCCGGGGGGGGCCTTATGAGCAGTTCTTC
CASSARGGPYEQFF